This TCR beta chain was captured in a study of graft-versus-host responses after intestinal transplantation (dated by TCRdb to about 2021). Broadly, across the study: The transplants that recipients got were multivisceral, liver-intestinal, or isolated intestinal. Of the 20 to 25 intestinal transplant recipients enrolled in the cohort, one of whom was a retransplant, a few patients without pretransplant specimens were excluded. After intestinal transplantation, graft-versus-host and host-versus-graft alloreactive T cell clones in the graft, circulation and bone marrow were tracked using bulk TCR-beta CDR3 sequencing. A peak of at least 4% donor T cells among recipient peripheral blood mononuclear cells was the definition used for donor T cell macrochimerism. Every recipient was given anti-thymocyte globulin induction, then maintenance tacrolimus and steroids for roughly 3 years. To identify alloreactive clones, pre-transplant mixed lymphocyte reaction products were sequenced and compared with unstimulated pre-transplant donor and recipient T cells. Rather than being sequenced by the commercial service, samples from a few later patients were sequenced in-house on an Illumina MiSeq and processed with MiXCR. The paper as a whole reports these results and caveats: Conclusions were limited by the relatively low number and heterogeneity of intestinal transplant patients. GvH clones were detected in recipient bone marrow, and some appeared earlier in ileal mucosa or blood, consistent with an intestinal mucosal origin. In patients with donor T cell macrochimerism, the allografts had high GvH to HvG T cell clonal ratios. Early after transplant, peak levels of circulating GvH clones were associated with declines in HvG clones.

Of note for this clone: What antigen it recognizes has not been identified. No clone much larger than this one lies a single base away; base qualities are absent.

CDR1 and CDR2 (SNHLY, FYNNEI) derive from the germline V gene. Inclusive of the bounding cysteine and phenylalanine, the CDR3 is 17 residues long. Only the CDR3 part of the read is kept: 51 bases, read in frame from the first base. V is reduced by 1 base and J by 3 bases, leaving a spacing of 16 bases between them. Read against the paper, the sample's time point label means: cells obtained before transplantation from donor or recipient. CD3+CD4+ and CD3+CD8+ populations were FACS-sorted from unstimulated pre-transplant donor and recipient cells taken from spleen or lymph nodes. The library was built by means of the immunoSEQ multiplex PCR assay. For most patients, genomic DNA was isolated with the Qiagen DNeasy Blood and Tissue Kit and sent frozen to Adaptive Biotechnologies for TCR sequencing. High-throughput TCR-beta CDR3 sequencing of genomic DNA from most patients was performed by Adaptive Biotechnologies. From the authors' description of their analysis: Adaptive's ImmunoSEQ software was the source of the TCR sequencing data for 15 to 20 patients, while a few other patients were processed with MiXCR and VDJtools. To correct CD4 versus CD8 sorting errors, sequences present in both subsets at a frequency ratio below 5:1 were removed. CDR3 nucleotide sequences shared by donor and recipient were removed because the origin of these sequences could not be assigned. To be classed as alloreactive, a clone needed at least 2-fold expansion over unstimulated cells and a minimum CFSE-low frequency of 0.002% (template counts) or 0.001% (read counts). Clones were considered mappable if detected in sequenced pre-transplant spleen, lymph node, or MLR CFSE-low populations of the donor or recipient. The cumulative frequency of alloreactive clones was calculated as a percentage of all sequences, weighted by copy number. TCRdb took this table from immuneACCESS and kept in-frame rearrangements with V and J called. Such tables lack part of the clones; where checked against another copy, unresolved V genes explain under half of the gap, and the rest is unexplained. V and J calls and clone size come straight from that table; D and trimming were deduced from the DNA. This sample is represented by some 90,000 clones; roughly 89% of them were singletons. Roughly 0.31% of the sample belongs to the ten largest clones.

The clonotype originates from a human donor who received an intestinal transplant. This specimen was unstimulated CD4+ T cells sorted from spleen or lymph node cells, taken before intestinal transplant. The rearranged chain carries TRBV2 and TRBJ2-1; a weak D assignment points to TRBD2 (6 bases agree). The DNA reads as follows: TGTGCCAGCAGTGAAGTTCGGAGGGCCATATACTACAATGAGCAGTTCTTC. Translated, it reads CASSEVRRAIYYNEQFF. Here the CDR3 is joined to the reference TRBV2 and TRBJ2-1 genes, and the full variable domain is: EPEVTQTPSHQVTQMGQEVILRCVPISNHLYFYWYRQILGQKVEFLVSFYNNEISEKSEIFDDQFSVERPDGSNFTLKIRSTKLEDSAMYFCASSEVRRAIYYNEQFFGPGTRLTVL.